A selection of T cell receptor beta chains follows, all from one sample in a study of T cell changes during pregnancy in multiple sclerosis. Generated by immunoSEQ multiplex PCR, the TCRdb table keeps only in-frame clones and is missing some. The data hold 85,000 to 130,000 clones, with around 93% observed a single time. The material sequenced was peripheral blood, taken after pregnancy. The receptors originated from a female donor with multiple sclerosis, enrolled in a pregnancy study. CDR3s include the opening cysteine and the closing phenylalanine or tryptophan. D genes are given only for firm matches. Size is omitted from some rows. Given values are once, few, many or a class for expanded clones.

size,D,J,V,CDR3,DNA
few,-,TRBJ1-2,TRBV19,CASTHGTNYGYTF,TGTGCCAGTACCCATGGCACTAACTATGGCTACACCTTC
-,-,TRBJ1-3,TRBV5-1,CASSGGTVSGNTIYF,TGCGCCAGCAGCGGAGGGACTGTCTCTGGAAACACCATATATTTT
-,TRBD2,TRBJ2-7,TRBV7-8,CASSSNLAGGVGYEQYF,TGTGCCAGCAGCTCGAACCTAGCGGGAGGGGTGGGTTACGAGCAGTACTTC
once,-,TRBJ2-3,TRBV9,CASSVEIETDTQYF,TGTGCCAGCAGCGTAGAGATAGAGACAGATACGCAGTATTTT
-,TRBD1,TRBJ1-1,TRBV11-2,CASSPQGATEAFF,TGTGCCAGCAGCCCACAGGGGGCCACTGAAGCTTTCTTT
-,TRBD1,TRBJ2-7,TRBV5-1,CASSSYRGYEQYF,TGCGCCAGCAGCTCGTACAGGGGCTACGAGCAGTACTTC
-,TRBD1,TRBJ1-2,TRBV7-9,CASSLGDREMYGYTF,TGTGCCAGCAGCTTAGGCGACAGGGAGATGTATGGCTACACCTTC
once,TRBD1,TRBJ1-4,TRBV9,CASSKRQGEGEKLFF,TGTGCCAGCAGCAAACGACAGGGGGAAGGTGAAAAACTGTTTTTT
-,TRBD1,TRBJ2-7,TRBV15,CATSRGGTGGPYEQYF,TGTGCCACCAGCAGAGGCGGGACAGGGGGTCCCTACGAGCAGTACTTC
-,TRBD1,TRBJ2-7,TRBV5-1,CASSPGTGATYEQYF,TGCGCCAGCAGCCCTGGGACAGGGGCTACCTACGAGCAGTACTTC
few,-,TRBJ1-2,TRBV7-9,CASSPLGGSSGYTF,TGTGCCAGCAGCCCACTCGGGGGTAGTAGCGGCTACACCTTC
-,-,TRBJ1-5,TRBV2,CASSVGAGQPQHF,TGTGCCAGCAGTGTGGGGGCTGGACAGCCCCAGCATTTT
-,-,TRBJ2-6,TRBV21-1,CASSSQGALSGANVLTF,TGTGCCAGCAGCAGTCAGGGGGCTCTCTCTGGGGCCAACGTCCTGACTTTC
-,TRBD1,TRBJ1-2,TRBV6-1,CASSGRTGISNYGYTF,TGTGCCAGCAGTGGCCGGACAGGGATCTCGAACTATGGCTACACCTTC
-,TRBD2,TRBJ2-1,TRBV2,CASRDGLAGAQFF,TGTGCCAGCAGGGATGGACTAGCGGGAGCTCAGTTCTTC
-,-,TRBJ1-2,TRBV4-1,CASSQEGRGPYGYTF,TGCGCCAGCAGCCAAGAAGGCAGGGGACCCTATGGCTACACCTTC
-,-,TRBJ1-1,TRBV11-3,CASSSGVNTEAFF,TGTGCCAGCAGCTCGGGAGTTAACACTGAAGCTTTCTTT
-,-,TRBJ1-5,TRBV15,CATSRDDRSNQPQHF,TGTGCCACCAGCAGAGATGACAGGTCCAATCAGCCCCAGCATTTT
-,-,TRBJ1-1,TRBV18,CASSPHKNTEAFF,TGTGCCAGCTCACCACATAAGAACACTGAAGCTTTCTTT
-,-,TRBJ2-6,TRBV5-4,CASRRDRVSTGANVLTF,TGTGCCAGCAGGCGGGACAGAGTGAGCACTGGGGCCAACGTCCTGACTTTC
-,-,TRBJ2-2,TRBV9,CASSVQLAEGELFF,TGTGCCAGCAGCGTCCAACTAGCAGAGGGGGAGCTGTTTTTT
-,TRBD2,TRBJ2-7,TRBV30,CAWGRKLAGDEEQYF,TGTGCCTGGGGACGAAAACTAGCGGGAGATGAAGAGCAGTACTTC
-,-,TRBJ1-2,TRBV11-2,CASSLSRQGDGYTF,TGTGCCAGCAGCTTATCAAGGCAGGGTGATGGCTACACCTTC
-,-,TRBJ2-7,TRBV6-1,CATSKLTAHEQYF,TGTGCCACCTCGAAGCTAACTGCCCACGAGCAGTACTTC
-,TRBD1,TRBJ2-2,TRBV7-2,CASSLATGDTGELFF,TGTGCCAGCAGCTTAGCGACAGGGGACACCGGGGAGCTGTTTTTT
-,-,TRBJ1-5,TRBV30,CAWSVGQMNQPQHF,TGTGCCTGGAGTGTAGGACAGATGAATCAGCCCCAGCATTTT
once,TRBD2,TRBJ2-7,TRBV6-1,CASSEGLAVSSFREQYF,TGTGCCAGCAGTGAGGGACTAGCGGTGAGCTCCTTCCGCGAGCAGTACTTC
once,TRBD2,TRBJ2-2,TRBV19,CASTPTSGTHGELFF,TGTGCCAGTACCCCGACTAGCGGGACTCACGGGGAGCTGTTTTTT
once,TRBD1,TRBJ1-2,TRBV18,CASSEGQGSANYGYTF,TGTGCCAGCTCGGAGGGACAGGGGAGCGCCAACTATGGCTACACCTTC
-,-,TRBJ2-2,TRBV6-1,CAGRLPGTGELFF,TGTGCCGGCCGGCTCCCGGGCACCGGGGAGCTGTTTTTT
-,-,TRBJ2-1,TRBV29-1,CSVEEPPENEQFF,TGCAGCGTTGAAGAGCCCCCAGAAAATGAGCAGTTCTTC
-,-,TRBJ1-4,TRBV6-6,CASSYSREKLFF,TGTGCCAGCAGTTACTCGAGAGAAAAACTGTTTTTT
-,TRBD2,TRBJ2-1,TRBV18,CASSPGGEQFF,TGTGCCAGCTCACCGGGAGGGGAGCAGTTCTTC
-,TRBD1,TRBJ1-1,TRBV10-2,CASSAQGAITEAFF,TGCGCCAGCAGCGCCCAGGGGGCTATTACTGAAGCTTTCTTT
-,TRBD1,TRBJ2-7,TRBV5-1,CASTPGQGSYEQYF,TGCGCCAGTACCCCGGGACAGGGATCCTACGAGCAGTACTTC
few,-,TRBJ1-4,TRBV2,CASSEAQILNEKLFF,TGTGCCAGCAGTGAGGCCCAGATCTTGAATGAAAAACTGTTTTTT
-,-,TRBJ2-7,TRBV30,CAWSAPGEQYF,TGTGCCTGGAGCGCACCGGGGGAGCAGTACTTC
-,TRBD1,TRBJ2-7,TRBV11-2,CASSSLGTGDYEQYF,TGTGCCAGCAGCTCCCTCGGGACAGGGGACTACGAGCAGTACTTC
-,-,TRBJ2-7,TRBV2,CASSRNNLYEQYF,TGTGCCAGCAGTCGTAACAACCTCTACGAGCAGTACTTC
-,-,TRBJ1-4,TRBV9,CASSPSRGAGATNEKLFF,TGTGCCAGCAGCCCTTCCCGGGGGGCTGGGGCAACTAATGAAAAACTGTTTTTT
-,-,TRBJ1-5,TRBV28,CASSLSGNSNQPQHF,TGTGCCAGCAGTTTATCAGGGAATAGCAATCAGCCCCAGCATTTT
-,TRBD2,TRBJ2-6,TRBV18,CASSPFGLAGDSGANVLTF,TGTGCCAGCTCACCATTCGGACTAGCGGGGGACTCTGGGGCCAACGTCCTGACTTTC
-,TRBD2,TRBJ2-1,TRBV6-4,CASSDWGGSAYNEQFF,TGTGCCAGCAGTGACTGGGGGGGAAGCGCCTACAATGAGCAGTTCTTC
-,TRBD2,TRBJ2-3,TRBV5-1,CASSLGLAGGYIGADTQYF,TGCGCCAGCAGCTTGGGTCTAGCGGGGGGGTATATAGGCGCAGATACGCAGTATTTT
-,TRBD2,TRBJ2-7,TRBV7-9,CASSFSIALAGYEQYF,TGTGCCAGCAGCTTCAGTATTGCTCTAGCGGGCTATGAGCAGTACTTC
-,-,TRBJ1-2,TRBV7-9,CASSLVGRGGYTF,TGTGCCAGCAGCTTAGTTGGCAGGGGAGGCTACACCTTC
-,TRBD1,TRBJ1-6,TRBV5-1,CASSTDRVNSPLHF,TGCGCCAGCAGCACGGACAGGGTTAATTCACCCCTCCACTTT
-,-,TRBJ1-2,TRBV2,CASSEGPTRLNYGYTF,TGTGCCAGCAGTGAAGGGCCGACACGGCTGAACTATGGCTACACCTTC
-,-,TRBJ1-4,TRBV19,CASSQGGATNEKLFF,TGTGCCAGTAGCCAGGGCGGGGCAACTAATGAAAAACTGTTTTTT
-,TRBD1,TRBJ1-2,TRBV18,CASSPSETGKGYTF,TGTGCCAGCTCACCATCCGAGACAGGGAAAGGCTACACCTTC
once,-,TRBJ2-3,TRBV5-1,CASSGQGIDTQYF,TGCGCCAGCAGCGGTCAGGGGATAGATACGCAGTATTTT
-,TRBD1,TRBJ1-2,TRBV11-2,CASSLGQGTGYTF,TGTGCCAGCAGCTTAGGACAGGGGACGGGCTACACCTTC
-,-,TRBJ1-1,TRBV4-2,CASSQAGGGTEAFF,TGTGCCAGCAGCCAAGCTGGGGGGGGCACTGAAGCTTTCTTT
once,-,TRBJ1-6,TRBV7-9,CASSLSGSDNSPLHF,TGTGCCAGCAGCTTATCCGGGAGCGATAATTCACCCCTCCACTTT
-,-,TRBJ1-2,TRBV18,CASSLWTPGDYGYTF,TGTGCCAGCTCACTATGGACACCGGGCGACTATGGCTACACCTTC
few,TRBD1,TRBJ1-1,TRBV19,CASSIAVDRDTEAFF,TGTGCCAGTAGTATAGCCGTCGACAGGGACACTGAAGCTTTCTTT
once,TRBD1,TRBJ1-2,TRBV30,CAWRGQGRSGYTF,TGTGCCTGGAGGGGACAGGGGAGATCTGGCTACACCTTC
-,-,TRBJ2-2,TRBV11-1,CASSLVRIGELFF,TGTGCCAGCAGCTTAGTGCGTATCGGGGAGCTGTTTTTT